A single sample is the source of the 28 T cell receptor beta chains below, sequenced in a study of blood T cells in healthy people across ages. It was with a sample-barcoded 5' primer and a J-beta primer mix that a second PCR of about 6 to 12 cycles was run. MiXCR, run by TCRdb on the 5' RACE reads, gives a single entry per CDR3 protein. The table lists about 1 million distinct CDR3 sequences, under 55% of them singletons. Sequencing used blood. These receptors all come from an older woman in good health.

This chain uses TRBV12-3 or TRBV12-4 with TRBJ2-5, with 11 bases lining up with TRBD1. The CDR3 has 13 amino acids. V lost 5 bases, J lost 11 bases, and 7 bases stayed unmatched. The CDR3 here is CASSPGTGGLQYF. In nucleotides, the CDR3 is TGTGCCAGCAGTCCCGGGACAGGGGGTTTGCAGTACTTC.

The chain is built from TRBV6-1 and TRBJ1-2; the match to TRBD1 covers 9 bases. V shed 8 bases, J shed 3 bases, and the junction held 7 bases outside the gene matches. The length of the CDR3 is 14 residues. CDR1 and CDR2 (germline): MNHNS, SASEGT. The CDR3 loop reads CASSETGGDYGYTF. CDR3 bases: TGTGCCAGCTCAGAAACAGGGGGCGACTATGGCTACACCTTC.

This CDR3 is CSVAGGEKTQYF. The CDR3 coding sequence is TGCAGCGTTGCTGGGGGGGAGAAGACCCAGTACTTC. V usage is TRBV29-1 and J usage is TRBJ2-5; TRBD2 aligns across 7 bases. V trimming: 4 bases; J trimming: 6 bases; junction bases outside the gene matches: 5. The CDR3 runs to 12 residues. Per the germline V gene, CDR1 is SQVTM and CDR2 is ANQGSEA.

This clonotype has just a few counts. The rearrangement uses TRBV27 and TRBJ1-6; tentative D call: TRBD1 (6 bases). The ends were cut back, 2 bases at V and 0 bases at J, with 11 bases in the middle. This CDR3 is 17 amino acids long. CDR1 MNHEY and CDR2 SMNVEV come from the germline V gene (reference sequence). The CDR3 loop is CASSLRGLGSYNSPLHF. CDR3 DNA sequence: TGTGCCAGCAGTTTACGGGGGCTGGGCTCCTATAATTCACCCCTCCACTTT.

CDR3 sequence: CASSTPTGTSGKNGDEQFF. The CDR3 DNA reads as TGTGCCAGCAGCACACCAACCGGGACTAGCGGTAAAAATGGGGATGAGCAGTTCTTC. V gene TRBV12-3 or TRBV12-4 combines with J gene TRBJ2-1; TRBD2 matches 11 bases. CDR3 size: 19 residues. J was trimmed by 8 bases and V by 6 bases; bases with no gene match: 21.

This clonotype was picked up many times. The rearrangement uses TRBV12-3 or TRBV12-4 and TRBJ2-7; D is undetermined. V lost 6 bases and J 2 bases, leaving 8 bases between the germline ends. The CDR3 loop spans 12 amino acids. The CDR3 DNA reads TGTGCCAGCAGGAAAGGCCCCTACGAGCAGTACTTC. It yields the protein CASRKGPYEQYF.

The J gene is TRBJ2-6, the V gene TRBV10-3; no firm D call. Trimming left V 5 bases short and J 0 bases short, with 8 bases between. CDR3 size: 15 residues. CDR1 is ENHRY, CDR2 SYGVKD, per germline. The CDR3 DNA reads as TGTGCCATCAGTCTCGGTAGCTCTGGGGCCAACGTCCTGACTTTC. Translating gives CAISLGSSGANVLTF.

The rearrangement joins TRBV25-1 to TRBJ1-5; possibly TRBD1 for D (5 bases). CDR3 size: 12 residues. V was trimmed by 5 bases and J by 5 bases, leaving 7 bases between them. Germline assignment: CDR1 MGHDK and CDR2 SYGVNS. CDR3 in DNA: TGTGCCAGCAGTAAAGGGGATCAGCCCCAGCATTTT. It specifies CASSKGDQPQHF.

Comment on this clonotype: It may be a read error: a sequence one base away is much more abundant. The chain uses TRBV9 and TRBJ2-3; 8 positions match TRBD1. V was clipped by 3 bases and J by 0 bases; unmatched bases: 3. The CDR3 runs to 15 residues. Germline loops: CDR1 SGDLS, CDR2 YYNGEE. In nucleotides, the CDR3 is TGTGCCAGCAGCGCCAGGACAGGGAGCACAGATACGCAGTATTTT. It yields the protein CASSARTGSTDTQYF.

The chain recombines TRBV5-5 with TRBJ2-7; tentative D call: TRBD1 (6 bases). The CDR3 length is 14 residues. V was clipped by 4 bases and J by 4 bases, with 15 bases between them. Germline V CDR1 and CDR2: SGHKS, YYEKEE (reference sequence). The CDR3 here is CASSDDRLLYEQYF. The CDR3 region has the DNA TGTGCCAGCAGCGACGACAGGTTATTATACGAGCAGTACTTC.

There are a few counts of this clonotype. J is TRBJ2-5 and V is TRBV29-1; 11 nucleotides match TRBD1. Germline CDR1 SQVTM, CDR2 ANQGSEA. Trimming at V came to 6 bases and at J to 5 bases, leaving 8 bases not matched to a gene. The CDR3 runs 14 residues. In DNA, the CDR3 is TGCAGCGTAAGGACAGGGGGCGCGGATGAGACCCAGTACTTC. The encoded protein is CSVRTGGADETQYF. Full variable domain (remainder filled in from reference TRBV29-1 and TRBJ2-5): SAVISQKPSRDICQRGTSLTIQCQVDSQVTMMFWYRQQPGQSLTLIATANQGSEATYESGFVIDKFPISRPNLTFSTLTVSNMSPEDSSIYLCSVRTGGADETQYFGPGTRLLVL.

About this clonotype itself: A much larger clone is a single base away; this may be a read error. The CDR3 coding sequence is TGTGCCAGCAGTCAACAGCGGGACGCGGGAAATGAGCAGTTCTTC. Residues: CASSQQRDAGNEQFF. The rearrangement links TRBV6-6 to TRBJ2-1; 7 bases fit TRBD2. The CDR3 consists of 15 residues. J was trimmed by 7 bases and V by 5 bases; bases with no gene match: 11. CDR1 and CDR2 from the germline V gene are MNHNY and SVGAGI (reference sequence).

This clonotype has just a few counts. An end of the junction differs from the germline gene, which may be a read error. The V call is TRBV9, the J call TRBJ1-4; TRBD1 matches 7 bases. The CDR3 totals 13 residues. Germline CDR1 reads SGDLS; CDR2 reads YYNGEE. CDR3 residues: CAGSVTGTEKLFF. The DNA for the CDR3 is TGTGCCGGCAGCGTGACAGGGACCGAAAAACTGTTTTTT.

The chain carries TRBV27 and TRBJ2-1, with unresolved D. V was cut by 2 bases and J by 4 bases, with 12 bases left in between. Germline CDR1 is MNHEY and CDR2 is SMNVEV (reference sequence). The CDR3 contains 15 residues. The DNA for the CDR3 is TGTGCCAGCAGTTTACAACCAGGCCGTTACAATGAGCAGTTCTTC. Protein sequence: CASSLQPGRYNEQFF.

This clonotype was seen a few times. The chain links TRBV20-1 to TRBJ2-5; 8 bases agree with TRBD2. The J segment lost 11 bases and the V segment lost 5 bases, leaving 16 bases of the junction unmatched. Germline V lookup: CDR1 DFQATT, CDR2 SNEGSKA (reference sequence). This CDR3 region has 14 residues. CDR3 nucleotide sequence: TGCAGTGCTCTAGCGACGGGAGGGGTCAATGAGCAGTACTTC. Its translation: CSALATGGVNEQYF.

Only a few counts were recorded for this clonotype. The gene calls are TRBV29-1 and TRBJ2-7; TRBD1 or TRBD2 may be the D gene (7 bases each). The ends were cut back, 8 bases at V and 1 base at J, with 18 bases in the middle. This CDR3 contains 14 residues. The V gene's germline CDR1 is SQVTM and CDR2 ANQGSEA. The DNA of the CDR3 is TGCAGCTACAACAGGGGAGGGTCATCCTACGAGCAGTACTTC. This encodes CSYNRGGSSYEQYF.

This clonotype was picked up a small number of times. The rearrangement uses TRBV20-1 and TRBJ2-5, with 9 bases lining up with TRBD1. This CDR3 is built from 13 residues. Per the germline V gene, CDR1 is DFQATT and CDR2 is SNEGSKA (reference sequence). The trim removed 6 bases at V and 4 bases at J, leaving 6 bases unmatched. This CDR3 reads CSARQGGRETQYF. The CDR3 DNA reads TGCAGTGCGCGACAGGGGGGTAGAGAGACCCAGTACTTC.

As concerns this clonotype: The junction departs from the called germline gene at one end, perhaps through a read error. This sequence joins TRBV7-3 and TRBJ2-1; 15 bases are a match to TRBD2. Looked up from germline, CDR1 is SGHTA and CDR2 is FQGTGA. This CDR3 has 18 amino acids. The CDR3 DNA reads as TGTGCCAGCAGCTTGGGACTAGCGGGAGGCCGGCAAGTGGGTGAGCGGTTCTTC. Translated: CASSLGLAGGRQVGERFF.

The chain is built from TRBV29-1 and TRBJ1-1, with D possibly TRBD1 on 5 matching bases. The germline V gene has CDR1 SQVTM and CDR2 ANQGSEA. The V end was cut by 6 bases, the J end by 0 bases, with 14 bases between. The CDR3 consists of 14 residues. Here the CDR3 DNA reads TGCAGCGTCCGACTCAGGGCAGTGAACACTGAAGCTTTCTTT. Translated, it gives CSVRLRAVNTEAFF. Complete variable domain (other parts from reference TRBV29-1 and TRBJ1-1): SAVISQKPSRDICQRGTSLTIQCQVDSQVTMMFWYRQQPGQSLTLIATANQGSEATYESGFVIDKFPISRPNLTFSTLTVSNMSPEDSSIYLCSVRLRAVNTEAFFGQGTRLTVV.

V is TRBV27 and J is TRBJ2-5; 9 positions match TRBD2. Germline CDR1 reads MNHEY; CDR2 reads SMNVEV (reference sequence). This CDR3 comprises 17 residues. After removal of 3 bases from V and 1 base from J, the junction contained 9 bases not matched to a gene. CDR3 DNA sequence: TGTGCCAGCAGTTTCCTCCCCCTAGCGGGAACCCAAGAGACCCAGTACTTC. Its protein product is CASSFLPLAGTQETQYF.

This rearrangement joins TRBV6-5 to TRBJ1-2; D is uncertain. Trimming pared 0 bases from V and 6 bases from J, leaving 17 bases between. This CDR3 comprises 16 residues. The germline gives CDR1 MNHEY, CDR2 SVGAGI. The CDR3 DNA is TGTGCCAGCAGTTACTCGATCATCGGGCCTATGGATGGCTACACCTTC. Its translation is CASSYSIIGPMDGYTF.

The V gene is TRBV7-9, the J gene TRBJ2-1, with D perhaps being TRBD1 or TRBD2 (5 bases each). Germline V gene lookup returns CDR1 SEHNR and CDR2 FQNEAQ (reference sequence). V was clipped by 5 bases and J by 6 bases, with 14 bases between them. CDR3 length: 14 amino acids. The CDR3 DNA sequence: TGTGCCAGCAGCCCCCAGGGACGTATCAATGAGCAGTTCTTC. It specifies CASSPQGRINEQFF.

A single count supports this clonotype. This chain connects TRBV29-1 to TRBJ2-7; the match to TRBD1 covers 11 bases. The DNA matches TRBJ2-5 better at its end, which makes the J call doubtful. Germline V lookup: CDR1 SQVTM, CDR2 ANQGSEA. This CDR3 region has 12 residues. CDR3 region: CSGGTGGETQYF. CDR3 nucleotides: TGCAGCGGGGGGACAGGGGGAGAGACCCAGTACTTC.

V usage is TRBV10-3 and J usage is TRBJ2-5, with 12 nucleotides matching TRBD2. Germline V lookup: CDR1 ENHRY, CDR2 SYGVKD. CDR3 length: 15 amino acids. V gave up 6 bases and J gave up 11 bases; unmatched junction bases: 13. In DNA form, the CDR3 reads TGTGCCATCAGGGCCACTAGCGGGGGGTCAAATGAGCAGTACTTC. Translation gives CAIRATSGGSNEQYF.

The rearrangement links TRBV28 to TRBJ1-1, with a weak D call TRBD1 (6 bases). The germline V and J ends were trimmed by 5 bases and 7 bases, with 11 bases remaining between them. The CDR3 sequence is 12 residues long. The germline gives CDR1 MDHEN, CDR2 SYDVKM. The CDR3 DNA follows: TGTGCCAGCAGTGGGGGGGCCCTTGAAGCTTTCTTT. As protein: CASSGGALEAFF.

This clonotype has a handful of counts. The chain combines TRBV14 with TRBJ2-1; D is uncertain. Germline V CDR1 and CDR2: SGHDN, FVKESK. Trimming stripped 8 bases from V and 10 bases from J, with 15 bases between. The length of the CDR3 is 12 residues. The CDR3 loop reads CASREGTREQFF. The CDR3 coding sequence is TGTGCCAGCCGAGAAGGCACCAGGGAGCAGTTCTTC. Together with reference TRBV14 and TRBJ2-1, the CDR3 gives the full variable domain: EAGVTQFPSHSVIEKGQTVTLRCDPISGHDNLYWYRRVMGKEIKFLLHFVKESKQDESGMPNNRFLAERTGGTYSTLKVQPAELEDSGVYFCASREGTREQFFGPGTRLTVL.

The CDR3 region has the DNA TGTGCCAGCAGCCAACTCCGGGACCCAGCCCGGAATGAGCAGTTCTTC. Its translation is CASSQLRDPARNEQFF. This chain uses TRBV3-1 with TRBJ2-1; TRBD1 or TRBD2 may be the D gene (5 bases each). The CDR3 contains 16 residues. V lost 2 bases and J lost 7, with 18 bases in between. Germline assignment: CDR1 LGHDT and CDR2 YNNKEL (reference sequence).

V gene TRBV29-1 combines with J gene TRBJ2-5, with D unclear. V was cut by 2 bases and J by 1 base, with 8 bases left in between. The CDR3 is 13 residues long. Germline V gene data show CDR1 as SQVTM and CDR2 as ANQGSEA. The CDR3 reads CSVERQIQETQYF. CDR3 in DNA: TGCAGCGTTGAAAGGCAGATCCAAGAGACCCAGTACTTC.